This TCR beta chain was profiled in a study of metastatic and nonmetastatic thyroid tumors. Study context: The authors compared repertoires across blood and tumor or nodule tissue from malignant and benign thyroid patients.

This clone was seen many times. The antigen is unknown. The CDR3 loop spans 14 amino acids. Unmatched junction bases numbered 4, after V lost 4 bases and J lost 6 bases. Germline V gene sequence: CDR1 LGHDT, CDR2 YNNKEL (reference sequence). Study-level points and caveats: According to reports, the diversity of TCR beta was significantly higher in malignant thyroid tumors than in benign nodules, and this held in both blood and tumor samples.

Prior to thyroid surgery, none of the patients had received any treatment. Source study methods: It was from CDR3 differences across clinicopathological groups that a distant-metastasis classifier for papillary thyroid cancer was built. Through MiXCR, TCRdb re-clonotyped the PCR reads. The V and J calls here are based on TCRdb, not the publication. The data hold tens of thousands of clones, with about 17% observed a single time. The sample comprised blood. The V call is TRBV3-1, the J call TRBJ2-3; 10 bases are shared with TRBD1. The receptor was derived from a male donor with papillary thyroid cancer or a benign thyroid nodule (not recorded which). Some clones in this sample may be carry-over from other donors' samples. CDR3 protein: CASSRTGGGDTQYF. Written as DNA, the CDR3 is TGTGCCAGCAGCCGGACAGGGGGAGGGGATACGCAGTATTTT.